This TCR beta chain derives from a study of cytomegalovirus exposure and HLA in healthy donors. Assay used: immunoSEQ multiplex PCR; TCRdb lists only in-frame clones, some missing. In the table there are some 49,000 clones, roughly nine tenths of which are singletons. This receptor was taken from a young man in good health and CMV-seronegative. Sequenced sample: PBMCs.

CDR3 bases: TGCGCCAGCAGTGATTGGACAGGGGAAGTCGGGGCTAATGAAAAACTGTTTTTT. This encodes CASSDWTGEVGANEKLFF. The V and J genes are TRBV10-2 and TRBJ1-4; TRBD1 matches at 9 bases. CDR1 and CDR2 (germline): WSHSY, SAAADI. Trimming removed 3 bases from V and 3 bases from J; junction bases left unmatched: 11. This CDR3 spans 18 amino acids.